This T cell receptor (beta chain) stems from a study of blood T cell repertoires in COVID-19. Study-level background: COVID-19 samples, acute and convalescent, were from the United States, Italy and Spain.

Germline CDR1 is SNHLY and CDR2 is FYNNEI. The CDR3 sequence is 13 residues long. Deletions cut 6 bases from V and 2 bases from J, with 10 bases between. Per the original data handling: Amplification of reference gene primers was used by the study to estimate nucleated cell counts. Profiling relied on immunoSEQ multiplex PCR, and the TCRdb table lists in-frame clones only, not all of them. Clone size and the V and J calls come from that table; the DNA yielded D and trimming. Among around 200,000 clones listed, about 86% were seen once. Sequenced: peripheral blood. The sequence was collected from a woman in her forties or fifties with acute or convalescent COVID-19. V is TRBV2 and J is TRBJ1-2; D ambiguous. The CDR3 nucleotides are TGTGCCAGCAGCGAAACAGTGAACTATGGCTACACCTTC. Amino acid sequence: CASSETVNYGYTF.